This note documents a single TCR beta chain sequence. This table comes from immunoSEQ multiplex PCR, and its TCRdb copy is limited to in-frame clones, with some not included. The table has under 100,000 clones, about nine tenths seen once. Trimming took 5 bases from V and 6 from J, leaving 15 bases between them. This CDR3 has 14 amino acids. From germline, CDR1 is SGHTA and CDR2 FQGNSA. Systemic immunosuppression or a history of autoimmune disease excluded patients. This sample was taken from a study of OX40 agonist ivuxolimab in advanced cancers. Study-level background: Three individuals attained partial responses, comprising one hepatocellular carcinoma case and two cutaneous melanoma cases.

Sequenced material: CD4+ or CD8+ T cells sorted from blood, taken in a trial of the OX40 agonist ivuxolimab. The rearrangement joins TRBV7-2 to TRBJ2-3; the D call may be TRBD1 or TRBD2 (6 bases each). The sequence was collected from an adult with an advanced solid tumor such as melanoma, head and neck, liver or kidney cancer. Written as DNA, the CDR3 is TGTGCCAGCAGCAGGGGGGTCTTATACGATACGCAGTATTTT. Translating it yields CASSRGVLYDTQYF.